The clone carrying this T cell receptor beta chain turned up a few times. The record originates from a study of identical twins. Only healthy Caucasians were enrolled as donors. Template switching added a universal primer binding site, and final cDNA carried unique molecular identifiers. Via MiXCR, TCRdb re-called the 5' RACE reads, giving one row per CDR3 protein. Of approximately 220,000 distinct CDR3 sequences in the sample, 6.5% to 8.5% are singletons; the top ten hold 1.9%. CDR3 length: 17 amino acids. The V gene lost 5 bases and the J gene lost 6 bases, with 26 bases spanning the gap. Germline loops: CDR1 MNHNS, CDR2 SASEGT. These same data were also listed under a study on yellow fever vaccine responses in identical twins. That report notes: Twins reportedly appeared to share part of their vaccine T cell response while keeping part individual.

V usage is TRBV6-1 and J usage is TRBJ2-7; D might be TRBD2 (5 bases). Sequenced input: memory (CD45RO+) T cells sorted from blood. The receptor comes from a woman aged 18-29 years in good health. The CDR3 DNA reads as TGTGCCAGCAGTCCTCAAACCTTAGCCTCGGAGGAATCCGAGCAGTACTTC. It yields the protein CASSPQTLASEESEQYF.